This T cell receptor beta chain was profiled in a study of blood T cell repertoires in COVID-19. At the level of the study: Sites in the United States, Italy and Spain provided acute and convalescent COVID-19 samples.

TCRdb keeps only in-frame clones here, not all; method: immunoSEQ multiplex PCR. The data show approximately 170,000 clones, roughly 80% seen once. Germline lookup yields CDR1 SGHNT and CDR2 YYREEE (reference sequence). The germline V and J ends were trimmed by 0 bases and 6 bases, with 10 bases remaining between them. The CDR3 loop spans 14 amino acids. The source material was PBMCs or T cells enriched from blood (not recorded which). This chain uses TRBV5-4 with TRBJ2-1, with a possible D match to TRBD2 (5 bases). This TCR was sampled from a man aged 45 to 65 who had recovered from COVID-19. The CDR3 loop is CASSLAGGRNEQFF. The CDR3 nucleotides are TGTGCCAGCAGCTTGGCCGGCGGGCGCAATGAGCAGTTCTTC.